This T cell receptor (beta chain) was identified in a study of T-cell reconstitution after alpha-beta-depleted transplantation in children. A library of TCRbeta sequences, prepared with unique molecular identifiers, was generated. Using its own MiXCR run on the PCR reads, TCRdb lists one record per CDR3 protein. The sample comprises nearly 550,000 distinct CDR3 sequences, about 18% of which are singletons, and around 3.3% rests with the top ten. This clonotype was seen a few times. The origin of this receptor is a human donor who donated a stem cell graft to a child with acute lymphoblastic leukemia. Source: PBMCs from the stem cell graft donor, taken from the stem cell graft.

CDR3 residues: CASSWRLAGGPGEQFF. In DNA form, the CDR3 reads TGCGCCAGCAGCTGGCGACTAGCGGGAGGGCCTGGTGAGCAGTTCTTC. V and J are TRBV5-1 and TRBJ2-1, with 14 bases aligning to TRBD2. The CDR3 length is 16 residues. Trimming cost V 3 bases and J 9 bases; bases outside gene matches: 8. Germline values: CDR1 SGHRS, CDR2 YFSETQ.